A single sample gave rise to the 5 T cell receptor beta chains below, sequenced in a study of shared clonotypes between healthy human individuals. Measured with immunoSEQ multiplex PCR; TCRdb has only the in-frame clones, and not every one. The sample includes over a million clones, roughly 96% of them seen just once. Specimen: naive CD4+ T cells sorted from blood. Documented subset: CD45RA+ positively selected. The receptor source for this set is a man between 25 and 39 years old in good health.

This chain connects TRBV7-2 to TRBJ2-2; 10 bases are a match to TRBD1. In germline, CDR1 is SGHTA, CDR2 FQGNSA. CDR3 length: 15 amino acids. V dropped 5 bases and J dropped 5; count of bases not matched to a gene: 5. CDR3 protein: CASSIDRGRTGELFF. Here the CDR3 DNA reads TGTGCCAGCAGCATCGACAGGGGGCGGACCGGGGAGCTGTTTTTT.

The rearrangement links TRBV25-1 to TRBJ2-1, with D hard to call. V gave up 4 bases and J gave up 8 bases, with 12 bases separating them. The CDR3 contains 13 residues. Looked up from germline, CDR1 is MGHDK and CDR2 is SYGVNS. The CDR3 protein is CASSGIGPDEQFF. The CDR3 region has the DNA TGTGCCAGCAGTGGCATCGGGCCGGATGAGCAGTTCTTC.

The chain has TRBV9 and TRBJ1-1; D gene unclear. The germline V gene has CDR1 SGDLS and CDR2 YYNGEE. The ends were cut back, 3 bases at V and 2 bases at J, with 5 bases in the middle. This CDR3 is 12 amino acids long. In nucleotides, the CDR3 is TGTGCCAGCAGCGCACGTAACACTGAAGCTTTCTTT. Protein product: CASSARNTEAFF.

The V and J genes are TRBV10-2 and TRBJ2-6; 7 bases align to TRBD1. The CDR3 length is 16 residues. CDR1 is WSHSY and CDR2 is SAAADI in the germline V gene. Germline trimming cut 6 bases from V and 5 bases from J; bases unmatched to any gene: 10. As DNA, the CDR3 is TGCGCCAGCAGGGGGACAGCAGAAACTAGGGCCAACGTCCTGACTTTC. Translation gives CASRGTAETRANVLTF.

This rearrangement joins TRBV6-5 to TRBJ2-5; 7 bases fit TRBD2. CDR3 length equals 13 residues. CDR1 is MNHEY, CDR2 SVGAGI, per germline. V trimming: 6 bases; J trimming: 1 base; junction bases outside the gene matches: 2. The CDR3 spells CASRSGGQETQYF. The CDR3 DNA sequence: TGTGCCAGCAGGTCGGGGGGCCAAGAGACCCAGTACTTC.